This is a list of T cell receptor beta chains from one sample in a study of blood T cell repertoires in COVID-19. TCRdb's copy holds only in-frame clones and misses some; the assay was immunoSEQ multiplex PCR. The top ten hold 1% to 1.5% of the sample, which has some 150,000 clones, about 85% seen once. Sequences were obtained from peripheral blood. The source is a man aged 55 to 69 who had recovered from COVID-19. The CDR3 runs from the conserved cysteine through the conserved F or W. Each record gives: V gene, clone size, D gene, J gene, CDR3 DNA, CDR3 protein. The D gene is left open where the match is weak. For some rows the clone size is stated as once, few or many, or as a class when expanded; others skip it.

TRBV24-1	.	.	TRBJ2-2	TGTGCCACCGAGGGACACACTCACACCGGGGAGCTGTTTTTT	CATEGHTHTGELFF
TRBV24-1	.	TRBD1	TRBJ1-5	TGTGCCACCAGTGACTCACAGGGGCTGAGCGGCAATCAGCCCCAGCATTTT	CATSDSQGLSGNQPQHF
TRBV29-1	.	TRBD1	TRBJ2-3	TGCAGCGTTGGCGCAGGGGGCAGTACGCAGTATTTT	CSVGAGGSTQYF
TRBV5-6	.	TRBD1	TRBJ1-1	TGTGCCAGCAGCTCCGGGACAGGGTCGTCATTCACTGAAGCTTTCTTT	CASSSGTGSSFTEAFF
TRBV19	.	.	TRBJ1-3	TGTGCCAGTAGTCCGGGCAGGGAATCCTTCTCTGGAAACACCATATATTTT	CASSPGRESFSGNTIYF
TRBV7-8	once	TRBD2	TRBJ2-4	TGTGCCAGCAGCCAAGGGGAGGGAAACATTCAGTACTTC	CASSQGEGNIQYF
TRBV7-9	.	.	TRBJ1-1	TGTGCCAGCAGCCCCGAGGGGGATCGGCCTTTCTTT	CASSPEGDRPFF
TRBV5-4	.	TRBD1	TRBJ1-2	TGTGCCAGCAGCAGGGATACAGGGGGCTATGGCTACACCTTC	CASSRDTGGYGYTF
TRBV4-2	.	TRBD2	TRBJ2-3	TGTGCCAGCAGCCAAGAACAGCGGGGGGGCCTCACAGATACGCAGTATTTT	CASSQEQRGGLTDTQYF
TRBV2	.	.	TRBJ2-1	TGTGCCAGCAGTGAGGAGCGATACAATGAGCAGTTCTTC	CASSEERYNEQFF
TRBV7-3	.	TRBD2	TRBJ2-7	TGTGCCAGCAGCTTAATGGGCGGGCTAGCGGGTTACGAGCAGTACTTC	CASSLMGGLAGYEQYF
TRBV6-5	.	.	TRBJ1-2	TGTGCCACCCTCGGGAGGCCGGCGAACGGCTACACCTTC	CATLGRPANGYTF
TRBV5-1	few	.	TRBJ1-1	TGCGCCAGCAGCTTGGGCGGTGGGAACACTGAAGCTTTCTTT	CASSLGGGNTEAFF
TRBV5-4	.	.	TRBJ1-1	TGTGCCAGCAGCTTGGGACAGGCTGTGAACACTGAAGCTTTCTTT	CASSLGQAVNTEAFF
TRBV5-1	.	.	TRBJ2-7	TGCGCCAGCAGCTTGCTGGATAGCGTATACGAGCAGTACTTC	CASSLLDSVYEQYF
TRBV11-2	.	.	TRBJ1-1	TGTGCCAGCAGCTTAGGCCCCCACAGGGTTTTAGACACTGAAGCTTTCTTT	CASSLGPHRVLDTEAFF
TRBV4-2	.	TRBD2	TRBJ2-5	TGTGCCAGCAGAGCTCGGACTAGCGGGGGGGCCCGGGGAGAGACCCAGTACTTC	CASRARTSGGARGETQYF
TRBV21-1	.	.	TRBJ1-2	TGTGCCAGCAGCAAAGGGTCGGGCAGGAGGCCTCCTGGCTACACCTTC	CASSKGSGRRPPGYTF
TRBV6-5	.	.	TRBJ1-1	TGTGCCAGCAGACAGGGTATAGGGGAGGCTTTCTTT	CASRQGIGEAFF
TRBV3-1/TRBV3-2	.	TRBD2	TRBJ2-1	TGTGCCAGCAGCCTGACTAGCGGGGGGGTCAATGAGCAGTTCTTC	CASSLTSGGVNEQFF
TRBV7-8	.	TRBD1	TRBJ1-2	TGTGCCAGCAGCTACGCGGGACAGAGCTCCTATGGCTACACCTTC	CASSYAGQSSYGYTF
TRBV18	.	.	TRBJ2-7	TGTGCCAGCTCACCAGGTGACACGTCCTACGAGCAGTACTTC	CASSPGDTSYEQYF
TRBV30	.	.	TRBJ2-1	TGTGCCTGGAGTCTCGGTGAGCAGTTCTTC	CAWSLGEQFF
TRBV20-1	.	.	TRBJ2-7	TGCAGTGCTAGTGTAGCAGAAGACTACGAGCAGTACTTC	CSASVAEDYEQYF
TRBV4-2	.	TRBD1	TRBJ1-5	TGTGCCAGCAGCCAAGGACAGGGGTATCAGCCCCAGCATTTT	CASSQGQGYQPQHF
TRBV5-4	.	.	TRBJ1-2	TGTGCCAGCAGCTTGTACGGGGTAGGCTACACCTTC	CASSLYGVGYTF
TRBV7-3	.	TRBD2	TRBJ2-1	TGTGCCAGCAGCTCTTCTAGCGGGGGGGCGAATGAGCAGTTCTTC	CASSSSSGGANEQFF
TRBV4-1	.	TRBD1	TRBJ2-3	TGCGCCAGCAGCCAACTGGAACAGGGGTTCACAGATACGCAGTATTTT	CASSQLEQGFTDTQYF
TRBV7-2	.	TRBD1	TRBJ1-1	TGTGCCAGCAGCTCGACAGGGACGAACACTGAAGCTTTCTTT	CASSSTGTNTEAFF
TRBV5-8	.	.	TRBJ1-2	TGTGCCAGCAGCTTGGGGGGCAGCTATGGCTACACCTTC	CASSLGGSYGYTF
TRBV7-2	few	TRBD1	TRBJ1-1	TGTGCCAGCAGCTTAGGACAGGGGGAGAGGGGAGCTTTCTTT	CASSLGQGERGAFF
TRBV7-2	.	.	TRBJ2-2	TGTGCCAGCAGCTTAGCGAGGGCCGGGGAGCTGTTTTTT	CASSLARAGELFF
TRBV7-9	.	.	TRBJ1-6	TGTGCCAGCACCAAAACGGGGATCGGTAATTCACCCCTCCACTTT	CASTKTGIGNSPLHF
TRBV7-9	.	.	TRBJ2-5	TGTGCCAGCAGCCCCTCCGGGACAACGGGGGAGACCCAGTACTTC	CASSPSGTTGETQYF
TRBV7-2	.	TRBD1	TRBJ1-5	TGTGCCAGCAGCCCCTGGTCGACAGGGCGTCAGCCCCAGCATTTT	CASSPWSTGRQPQHF
TRBV27	.	TRBD1	TRBJ1-5	TGTGCCAGCAGTTCCACCGGGACAGGGGTCCGCAATCAGCCCCAGCATTTT	CASSSTGTGVRNQPQHF
TRBV4-3	.	.	TRBJ1-4	TGCGCCAGCAGCCAAGATATCGGAGCAACTAATGAAAAACTGTTTTTT	CASSQDIGATNEKLFF
TRBV3-1/TRBV3-2	.	.	TRBJ1-2	TGTGCCAGCAGCCCCCAGACCGACAGATCGAGCGGCTACACCTTC	CASSPQTDRSSGYTF
TRBV5-1	.	TRBD1	TRBJ1-2	TGCGCCAGCAGCCGACAGGGAGATGGCTACACCTTC	CASSRQGDGYTF
TRBV6-6	.	.	TRBJ1-1	TGTGCCAGCAGTTTGGAACAGCCGAACACTGAAGCTTTCTTT	CASSLEQPNTEAFF
TRBV2	.	.	TRBJ1-1	TGTGCCAGCAGTCAGGGTTCGAACACTGAAGCTTTCTTT	CASSQGSNTEAFF
TRBV4-1	.	.	TRBJ2-7	TGCGCCAGCAGCCAAGAGTCGTCCGGGACTCTCAACGAGCAGTACTTC	CASSQESSGTLNEQYF
TRBV2	.	.	TRBJ2-1	TGTGCCAGCGTTCAGGCCGATGAGCAGTTCTTC	CASVQADEQFF
TRBV7-2	.	TRBD1	TRBJ1-4	TGTGCCAGCAGCGCTCGAAGGACAGGGGCCGAAAAACTGTTTTTT	CASSARRTGAEKLFF
TRBV2	.	.	TRBJ1-2	TGTGCACCACCCACGGCTCCTGGCAGTCAGGGACTCTATGGCTACACCTTC	CAPPTAPGSQGLYGYTF
TRBV2	.	.	TRBJ2-7	TGTGCCAGCAGTCAGAGGATGGCAGGGGACGAGCAGTACTTC	CASSQRMAGDEQYF